This TCR beta chain is from a study of CD8+ T cells in alopecia areata. Study conclusions and caveats: Sequencing of scalp samples also captures resident alphabeta T cells of normal skin. It was lesional scalp, especially alopecia totalis/universalis, that showed higher clonality than normal scalp.

PBMCs were stained for CD3, CD4 and CD8, and CD4+ and CD8+ T cells were sorted. Following RNA extraction, reverse transcription yielded cDNA that acted as the sequencing template. Clones were read by immunoSEQ multiplex PCR, and TCRdb kept only the in-frame ones, dropping some. The profile shows around 210,000 clones, approximately 53% of them singletons. Turning to this clone: Its antigen is currently unknown.

Trimming cost V 0 bases and J 2 bases, with 11 bases left between them. Germline-derived CDR1 and CDR2 are GTSNPN and SVGIG (reference sequence). This CDR3 region has 15 residues. V and J are TRBV30 and TRBJ1-5; no firm D call. The sample taken for sequencing was CD8+ T cells sorted from blood. This receptor was identified in a human donor in good health. The CDR3 is CAWSVPGWGNQPQHF. CDR3 coding DNA: TGTGCCTGGAGTGTACCCGGGTGGGGCAATCAGCCCCAGCATTTT.